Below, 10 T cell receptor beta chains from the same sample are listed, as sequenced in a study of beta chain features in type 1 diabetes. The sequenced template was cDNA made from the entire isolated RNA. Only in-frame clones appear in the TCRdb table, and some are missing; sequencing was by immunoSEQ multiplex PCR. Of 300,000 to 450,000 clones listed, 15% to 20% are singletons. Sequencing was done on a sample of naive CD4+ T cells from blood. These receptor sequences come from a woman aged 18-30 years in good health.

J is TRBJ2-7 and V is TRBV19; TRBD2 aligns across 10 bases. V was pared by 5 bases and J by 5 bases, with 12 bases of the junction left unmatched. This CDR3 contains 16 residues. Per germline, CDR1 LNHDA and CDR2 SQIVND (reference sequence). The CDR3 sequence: CASSARVMLAGDEQYF. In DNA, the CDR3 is TGTGCCAGTAGTGCCAGAGTTATGCTAGCGGGGGACGAGCAGTACTTC.

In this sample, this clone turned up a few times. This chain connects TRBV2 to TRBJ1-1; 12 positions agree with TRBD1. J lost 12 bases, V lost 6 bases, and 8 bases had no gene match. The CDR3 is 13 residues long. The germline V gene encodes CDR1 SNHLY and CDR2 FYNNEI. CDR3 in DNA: TGTGCCAGCAGCCCCCTGGGACAGGGGGCGCCTTTCTTT. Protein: CASSPLGQGAPFF. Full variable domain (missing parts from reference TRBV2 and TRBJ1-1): EPEVTQTPSHQVTQMGQEVILRCVPISNHLYFYWYRQILGQKVEFLVSFYNNEISEKSEIFDDQFSVERPDGSNFTLKIRSTKLEDSAMYFCASSPLGQGAPFFGQGTRLTVV.

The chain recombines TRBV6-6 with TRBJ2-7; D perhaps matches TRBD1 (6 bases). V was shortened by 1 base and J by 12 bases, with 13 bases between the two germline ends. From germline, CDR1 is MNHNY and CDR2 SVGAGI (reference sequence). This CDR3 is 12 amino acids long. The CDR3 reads CASSYLQGPPYF. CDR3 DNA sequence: TGTGCCAGCAGTTACTTACAGGGCCCGCCGTACTTC.

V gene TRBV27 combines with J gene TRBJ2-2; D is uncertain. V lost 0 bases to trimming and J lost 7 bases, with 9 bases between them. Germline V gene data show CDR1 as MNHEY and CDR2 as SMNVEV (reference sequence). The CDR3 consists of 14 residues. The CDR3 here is CASSLSRFSGELFF. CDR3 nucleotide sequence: TGTGCCAGCAGTTTATCGAGGTTTAGCGGGGAGCTGTTTTTT.

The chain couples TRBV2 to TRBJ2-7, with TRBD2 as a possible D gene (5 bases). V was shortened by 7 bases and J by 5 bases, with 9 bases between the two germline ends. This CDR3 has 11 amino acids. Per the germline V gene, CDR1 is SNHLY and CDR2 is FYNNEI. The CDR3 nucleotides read TGTGCCAGCATGCGAGGGCACGAGCAGTACTTC. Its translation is CASMRGHEQYF.

CDR3 sequence (DNA): TGCAGCGCCGCCGGGGACAGGGATTTTGAAAAACTGTTTTTT. This encodes CSAAGDRDFEKLFF. The chain links TRBV29-1 to TRBJ1-4, with TRBD1 identical over 9 bases. CDR1 is SQVTM, CDR2 ANQGSEA, per germline. The junction had 10 bases not matched to a gene; V was cut back by 7 bases and J by 7 bases. CDR3 length: 14 amino acids.

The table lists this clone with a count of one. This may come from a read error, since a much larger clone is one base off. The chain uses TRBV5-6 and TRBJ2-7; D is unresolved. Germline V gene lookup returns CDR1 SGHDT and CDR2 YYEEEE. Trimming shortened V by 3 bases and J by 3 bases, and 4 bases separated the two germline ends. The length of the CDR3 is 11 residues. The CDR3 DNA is TGTGCCAGCAGCTCAGTCTACGAGCAGTACTTC. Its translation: CASSSVYEQYF.

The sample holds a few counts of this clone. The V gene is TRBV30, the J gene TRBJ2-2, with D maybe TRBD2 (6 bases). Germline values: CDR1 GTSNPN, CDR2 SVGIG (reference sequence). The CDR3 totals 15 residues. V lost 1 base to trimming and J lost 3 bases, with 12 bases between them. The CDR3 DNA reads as TGTGCCTGGAGTGGATCGGGGAGGTACACCGGGGAGCTGTTTTTT. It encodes CAWSGSGRYTGELFF.

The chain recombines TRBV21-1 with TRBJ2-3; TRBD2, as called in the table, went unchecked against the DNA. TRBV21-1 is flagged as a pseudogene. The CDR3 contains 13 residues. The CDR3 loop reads CARSEREKDTQYF. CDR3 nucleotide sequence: TGTGCCAGGTCCGAGCGGGAGAAAGATACGCAGTATTTT.

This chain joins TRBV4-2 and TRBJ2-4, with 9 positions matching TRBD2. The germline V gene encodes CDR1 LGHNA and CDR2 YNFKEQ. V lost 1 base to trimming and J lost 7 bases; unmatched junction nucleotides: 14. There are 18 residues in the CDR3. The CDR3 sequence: CASSQGGLAGHPKNIQYF. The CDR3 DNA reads TGTGCCAGCAGCCAAGGCGGGCTAGCGGGGCACCCAAAGAACATTCAGTACTTC.